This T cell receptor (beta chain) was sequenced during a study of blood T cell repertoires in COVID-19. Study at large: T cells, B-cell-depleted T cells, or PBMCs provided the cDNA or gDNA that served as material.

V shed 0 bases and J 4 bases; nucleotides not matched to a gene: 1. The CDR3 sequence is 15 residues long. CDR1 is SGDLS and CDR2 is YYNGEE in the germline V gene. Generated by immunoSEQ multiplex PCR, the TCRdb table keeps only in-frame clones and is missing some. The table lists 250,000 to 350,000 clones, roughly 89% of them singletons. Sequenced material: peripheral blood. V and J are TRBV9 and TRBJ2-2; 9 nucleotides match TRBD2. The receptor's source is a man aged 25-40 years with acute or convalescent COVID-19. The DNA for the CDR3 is TGTGCCAGCAGCGTAGGAGCGGGAGGCACCGGGGAGCTGTTTTTT. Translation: CASSVGAGGTGELFF.